What follows are 7 T cell receptor beta chains derived from one specimen sequenced in a study of response to subunit inactivated influenza vaccine. TCRdb recomputed calls from the RT-PCR reads with MiXCR, one row per CDR3 protein. This table holds approximately 290,000 distinct CDR3 sequences, 22% found once. Material: PBMCs from blood, obtained roughly 20 months after vaccination. All receptors come from a man between 50 and 75 years old who received an inactivated influenza vaccine.

The chain uses TRBV7-9 and TRBJ1-5; the D gene is possibly TRBD1 (5 bases). In germline, CDR1 is SEHNR, CDR2 FQNEAQ (reference sequence). This CDR3 has 13 amino acids. Trimming shortened V by 2 bases and J by 7 bases, and 9 bases separated the two germline ends. The CDR3 region is CASSLIGDQPQHF. CDR3 DNA: TGTGCCAGCAGCTTAATCGGGGACCAGCCCCAGCATTTT.

This clonotype was observed many times. This sequence joins TRBV29-1 and TRBJ1-2, with no clear D. The V gene's germline CDR1 is SQVTM and CDR2 ANQGSEA. This CDR3 contains 11 residues. V gave up 3 bases and J gave up 12 bases, with 14 bases separating them. The CDR3 sequence is CSVDPVQGDTF. CDR3 nucleotide sequence: TGCAGCGTTGATCCCGTCCAAGGAGACACCTTC. Based on the CDR3 plus reference TRBV29-1 and TRBJ1-2, the full variable domain is SAVISQKPSRDICQRGTSLTIQCQVDSQVTMMFWYRQQPGQSLTLIATANQGSEATYESGFVIDKFPISRPNLTFSTLTVSNMSPEDSSIYLCSVDPVQGDTFGSGTRLTVV.

This clonotype occurred a few times. The chain couples TRBV29-1 to TRBJ2-1; the D call may be TRBD1 or TRBD2 (6 bases each). Germline V gene lookup returns CDR1 SQVTM and CDR2 ANQGSEA. The V end lost 4 bases, the J end lost 8 bases, and 12 bases lay between the germline ends. The CDR3 is 12 amino acids. CDR3 DNA sequence: TGCAGCGTTGGTCGTAGGGGGGATGAGCAGTTCTTC. Encoded protein: CSVGRRGDEQFF.

The V gene is TRBV4-3, the J gene TRBJ1-6, with D perhaps matching TRBD1 (5 bases). In germline, CDR1 is LGHNA, CDR2 YSLEER. V was clipped by 2 bases and J by 8 bases, with 13 bases between them. This CDR3 comprises 15 residues. Here the CDR3 reads CASSQRFGGYSPLHF. CDR3 in DNA: TGCGCCAGCAGCCAACGGTTTGGGGGTTATTCACCCCTCCACTTT.

With regard to this clonotype: Since a much larger clone is just one base distant, this may be a read error. V gene TRBV7-9 combines with J gene TRBJ1-6; 9 positions match TRBD1. V lost 3 bases, J lost 16 bases, and 7 bases stayed unmatched. The CDR3 consists of 13 residues. CDR1 SEHNR and CDR2 FQNEAQ come from the germline V gene (reference sequence). The CDR3 coding sequence is TGTGCCAGCAGCTTGAATTGGGACAGGGCACTCCACTTT. It translates to CASSLNWDRALHF.

This clonotype was observed a handful of times. The chain employs TRBV10-1 and TRBJ2-5; D ambiguous. V dropped 5 bases and J dropped 4 bases, with 11 bases sitting between them. The CDR3 has 13 amino acids. Germline V CDR1 and CDR2: WNHNN, SYGVQD (reference sequence). The CDR3 is CASSYSPTETQYF. The CDR3 DNA follows: TGCGCCAGCAGTTATTCGCCAACAGAGACCCAGTACTTC.

V and J are TRBV29-1 and TRBJ2-2, with D possibly TRBD2 on 7 matching bases. The length of the CDR3 is 13 residues. Trimming removed 3 bases at V and 5 bases at J, with 10 bases between. Germline assignment: CDR1 SQVTM and CDR2 ANQGSEA. The CDR3: CSVDRGGTGELFF. The CDR3 DNA reads TGCAGCGTTGACAGGGGAGGGACCGGGGAGCTGTTTTTT.